This TCR beta chain was observed in a study of blood T cell repertoires in COVID-19. Study-wide context: Samples came from the United States, Italy and Spain, spanning acute and convalescent COVID-19. PBMCs, B-cell-depleted T cells, or T cells were the source of the cDNA or gDNA that made up the material.

As processed by the authors: Using reference gene primer amplification, nucleated cell counts were estimated. This table comes from immunoSEQ multiplex PCR, and its TCRdb copy is limited to in-frame clones, with some not included. That table supplies the V and J calls and clone size; D and trimming were determined from the DNA. Of roughly 39,000 clones in the sample, about 87% were seen once. The CDR3 contains 16 residues. Germline V CDR1 and CDR2: SGHNT, YYREEE (reference sequence). The V segment lost 5 bases and the J segment 3 bases; nucleotides outside the gene matches: 12. The sequence was collected from a man aged 45-65 years with active or convalescent COVID-19. Source material: peripheral blood. The chain couples TRBV5-4 to TRBJ1-2; 8 bases are shared with TRBD1. The CDR3 is CASRPVDRVRDYGYTF. The CDR3 DNA is TGTGCCAGCAGACCAGTGGACAGGGTGAGGGACTATGGCTACACCTTC.